The clone carrying this T cell receptor beta chain was counted between two and nine times. Generated by immunoSEQ multiplex PCR, the TCRdb table keeps only in-frame clones and is missing some. The data contain approximately 470,000 clones, approximately 80% of them seen just once; the ten biggest clones take up around 12%. The sample belongs to a study of shared clonotypes between healthy human individuals. Losses at the gene ends were 2 bases for V and 1 base for J; bases not matched to a gene: 4. The germline CDR1 and CDR2 sequences are SGHRS and YFSETQ. The CDR3 length is 15 residues. This receptor was obtained from a woman aged 40 to 50 in good health. Some clones in this sample may be carry-over from other donors' samples. The specimen was PBMCs. The chain employs TRBV5-1 and TRBJ2-7, with 9 bases fitting TRBD2. The CDR3 DNA reads as TGCGCCAGCAGCTTTAGGCTAGCGGGATCCTACGAGCAGTACTTC. Encoded protein: CASSFRLAGSYEQYF.